The present entry profiles one TCR beta chain with its context. Authors' data handling: Estimation of nucleated cell counts was performed using reference gene primer amplification. TCRdb's copy holds only in-frame clones and misses some; the assay was immunoSEQ multiplex PCR. D and trimming were read from the DNA, whereas the V and J calls and clone size are those reported in that table. The sample has about 400,000 clones; around 87% are singletons. This sample was included in a study of blood T cell repertoires in COVID-19. Across the study: Donors in the United States, Italy and Spain gave samples during acute or convalescent COVID-19. Sample material is recorded as cDNA or gDNA derived from T cells, B-cell-depleted T cells, or PBMCs.

The CDR3 has 13 amino acids. Trimming at V came to 8 bases and at J to 8 bases, leaving 6 bases not matched to a gene. Germline CDR1 is GTSNPN and CDR2 is SVGIG (reference sequence). Sequenced sample: peripheral blood. This rearrangement joins TRBV30 to TRBJ1-6; 10 nucleotides line up with TRBD1. The sequence came from a human donor in a cohort sampled during active COVID-19. CDR3 in amino acids: CAADRGLDSPLHF. In nucleotides, the CDR3 is TGTGCCGCAGACAGGGGGCTGGATTCACCCCTCCACTTT.